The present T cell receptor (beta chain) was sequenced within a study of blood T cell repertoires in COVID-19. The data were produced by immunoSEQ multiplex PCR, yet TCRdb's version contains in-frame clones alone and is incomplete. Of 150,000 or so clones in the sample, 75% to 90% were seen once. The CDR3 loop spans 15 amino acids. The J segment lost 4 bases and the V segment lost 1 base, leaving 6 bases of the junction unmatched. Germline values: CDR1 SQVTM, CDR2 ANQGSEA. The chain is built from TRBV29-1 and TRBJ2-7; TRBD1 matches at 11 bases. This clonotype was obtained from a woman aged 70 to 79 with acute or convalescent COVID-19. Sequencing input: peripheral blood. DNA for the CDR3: TGCAGCGTTGAAGGGGGACAGGGGGGAAATTACGAGCAGTACTTC. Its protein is CSVEGGQGGNYEQYF.